The clone carrying this TCR beta chain was counted only a few times. Its matching antigen is unknown. CDR1 is GTSNPN, CDR2 SVGIG, per germline (reference sequence). The CDR3 runs to 13 residues. V dropped 0 bases and J dropped 5 bases, with 10 bases sitting between them. The record originates from a study of cytomegalovirus exposure and HLA in healthy donors. 13 Jbeta primers and 60 Vbeta primers were used for the PCR. Clones were sequenced by immunoSEQ multiplex PCR, and TCRdb holds only the in-frame ones, with some missing. The repertoire holds some 150,000 clones, with about 70% as singletons. Whole-study findings and limits: Among donors in an Asian-associated ancestry cluster, a later analysis reportedly found fewer N-insertions than the roughly 670-donor mean. A link between a missense DCLRE1C variant and TCR beta V- and J-gene trimming emerged from a later analysis. Earlier findings revealed that most TCR beta V segments proved productive either about 87% or about 30% of the time. The analysis excluded some indistinguishable V segments, including TRBV6-2 and TRBV6-3.

V is TRBV30 and J is TRBJ1-2; D uncertain. This sequence was found in a woman between 40 and 55 years old in good health and CMV-seronegative. The sequenced sample consisted of PBMCs. In DNA form, the CDR3 reads TGTGCCTGGAGTGTACCGCAGGCTTATGGCTACACCTTC. Amino acids: CAWSVPQAYGYTF.